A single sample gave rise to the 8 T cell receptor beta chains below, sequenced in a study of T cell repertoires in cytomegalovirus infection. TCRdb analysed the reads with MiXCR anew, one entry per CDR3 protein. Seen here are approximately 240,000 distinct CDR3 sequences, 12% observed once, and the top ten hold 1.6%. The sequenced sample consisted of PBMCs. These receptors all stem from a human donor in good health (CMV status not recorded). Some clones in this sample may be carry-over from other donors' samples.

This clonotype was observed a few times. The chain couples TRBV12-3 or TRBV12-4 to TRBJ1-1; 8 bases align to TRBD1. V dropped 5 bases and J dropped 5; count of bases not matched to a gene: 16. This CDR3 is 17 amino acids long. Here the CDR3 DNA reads TGTGCCAGCAGTCCCAAACAGGGGGAGGGGTCGGATACTGAAGCTTTCTTT. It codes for CASSPKQGEGSDTEAFF.

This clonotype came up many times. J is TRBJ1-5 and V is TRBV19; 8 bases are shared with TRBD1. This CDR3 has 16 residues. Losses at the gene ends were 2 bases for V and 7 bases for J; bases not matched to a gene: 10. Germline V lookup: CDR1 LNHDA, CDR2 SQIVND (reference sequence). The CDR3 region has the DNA TGTGCCAGTAGTATAAGGTCGCAGGGGGCTCAGCAGCCCCAGCATTTT. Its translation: CASSIRSQGAQQPQHF. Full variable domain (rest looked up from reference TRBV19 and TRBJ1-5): DGGITQSPKYLFRKEGQNVTLSCEQNLNHDAMYWYRQDPGQGLRLIYYSQIVNDFQKGDIAEGYSVSREKKESFPLTVTSAQKNPTAFYLCASSIRSQGAQQPQHFGDGTRLSIL.

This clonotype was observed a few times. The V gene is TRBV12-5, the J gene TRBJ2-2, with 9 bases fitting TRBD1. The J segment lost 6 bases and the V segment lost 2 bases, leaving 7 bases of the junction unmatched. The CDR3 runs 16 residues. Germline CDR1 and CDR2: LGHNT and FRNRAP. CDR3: CASGLTRQGGAGELFF. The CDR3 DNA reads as TGTGCTAGTGGTTTGACTCGACAGGGGGGTGCCGGGGAGCTGTTTTTT.

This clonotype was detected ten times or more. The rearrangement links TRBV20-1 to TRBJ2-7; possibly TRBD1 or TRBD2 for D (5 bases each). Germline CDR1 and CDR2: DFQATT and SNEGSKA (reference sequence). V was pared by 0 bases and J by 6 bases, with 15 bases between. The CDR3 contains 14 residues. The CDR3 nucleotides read TGCAGTGCTAGAGATACCGGGGCGCGGTCCGAGCAGTACTTC. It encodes CSARDTGARSEQYF.

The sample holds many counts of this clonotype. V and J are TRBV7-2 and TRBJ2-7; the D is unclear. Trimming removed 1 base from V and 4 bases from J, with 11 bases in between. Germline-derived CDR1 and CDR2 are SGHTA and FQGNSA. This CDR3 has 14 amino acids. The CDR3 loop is CASSLGGRSYEQYF. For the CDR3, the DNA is TGTGCCAGCAGCTTAGGAGGTCGGAGTTACGAGCAGTACTTC.

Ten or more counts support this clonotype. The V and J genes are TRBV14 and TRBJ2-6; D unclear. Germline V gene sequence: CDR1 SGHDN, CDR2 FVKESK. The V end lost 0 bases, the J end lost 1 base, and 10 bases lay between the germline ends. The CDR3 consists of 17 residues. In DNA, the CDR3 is TGTGCCAGCAGCCAAGATGGGCTTCCTTCTGGGGCCAACGTCCTGACTTTC. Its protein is CASSQDGLPSGANVLTF.

The DNA of the CDR3 is TGTGCCTGGATTCGGGACGGTAACTATGGCTACACCTTC. The encoded protein is CAWIRDGNYGYTF. This chain links TRBV30 with TRBJ1-2; perhaps TRBD1 as D (5 bases). Deletions cut 4 bases from V and 1 base from J, with 10 bases between. CDR1 GTSNPN and CDR2 SVGIG come from the germline V gene (reference sequence). The CDR3 length is 13 residues.

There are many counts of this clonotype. The CDR3 DNA reads as TGTGCCAGCAGCCTAAAGAGGTCGACTAGCGGGTTAGATACGCAGTATTTT. Translated: CASSLKRSTSGLDTQYF. This sequence joins TRBV7-2 and TRBJ2-3; 10 bases align to TRBD2. This CDR3 comprises 17 residues. Trimming removed 5 bases from V and 5 bases from J; junction bases left unmatched: 13. Germline V gives CDR1 SGHTA, CDR2 FQGNSA.